The next 27 T cell receptor beta chains were all read from a single sample in a study of blood T cell repertoires in COVID-19. Data came from immunoSEQ multiplex PCR; TCRdb stores just in-frame clones and leaves some out. This table has more than 200,000 clones, 84% appearing once. Input material: peripheral blood. The source is a woman in her 40s who had recovered from COVID-19.

The gene calls are TRBV5-6 and TRBJ2-3; 10 bases match TRBD2. The trim removed 6 bases at V and 1 base at J, leaving 11 bases unmatched. Germline CDR1 is SGHDT and CDR2 is YYEEEE. The CDR3 has 17 amino acids. The CDR3 nucleotides are TGTGCCAGCACCGAAAGGCAGCTAGCGGGGGGCACAGATACGCAGTATTTT. Translating gives CASTERQLAGGTDTQYF.

V gene TRBV6-1 combines with J gene TRBJ2-3; TRBD2 agrees at 8 bases. V lost 2 bases, J lost 4 bases, and 8 bases stayed unmatched. Germline V gives CDR1 MNHNS, CDR2 SASEGT. The CDR3 sequence is 16 residues long. CDR3 nucleotide sequence: TGTGCCAGCAGTGAACTCGGGACTAGAAACGCAGATACGCAGTATTTT. Translated, it gives CASSELGTRNADTQYF.

The V gene is TRBV15, the J gene TRBJ1-5, with 10 bases aligning to TRBD1. The CDR3 length is 14 residues. The J segment lost 7 bases and the V segment lost 4 bases, leaving 4 bases of the junction unmatched. Germline V lookup: CDR1 LNHNV, CDR2 YYDKDF (reference sequence). The CDR3 loop is CATSTDRGWQPQHF. The CDR3 DNA follows: TGTGCCACCAGCACGGACAGGGGGTGGCAGCCCCAGCATTTT.

The chain links TRBV11-1 to TRBJ2-1, with TRBD2 matching 15 bases. This CDR3 has 16 residues. The junction had 5 bases not matched to a gene; V was cut back by 6 bases and J by 5 bases. Germline CDR1 SGHAT, CDR2 FQDESV (reference sequence). The CDR3 sequence is CASRGTSGGTNNEQFF. Written as DNA, the CDR3 is TGTGCCAGCAGAGGGACTAGCGGGGGGACAAACAATGAGCAGTTCTTC.

The chain has TRBV6-5 and TRBJ2-7; 10 bases are shared with TRBD1. The CDR3 is 16 residues long. From germline, CDR1 is MNHEY and CDR2 SVGAGI. The ends lost 2 bases at V and 4 bases at J; junction bases unmatched: 8. CDR3 DNA sequence: TGTGCCAGCAGTTACGCGGCTTCGGGACAGGGGTACGAGCAGTACTTC. Protein: CASSYAASGQGYEQYF.

The sample holds many counts of this clone. V is TRBV5-1 and J is TRBJ1-6; 7 bases are a match to TRBD1. The CDR3 sequence is 15 residues long. V lost 3 bases and J lost 8; bases outside the gene matches: 8. Per germline, CDR1 SGHRS and CDR2 YFSETQ. The CDR3 region is CASSYSDRRDSPLHF. The CDR3 bases are TGCGCCAGCAGCTATTCGGACAGGAGGGATTCACCCCTCCACTTT.

This chain links TRBV6-2 or TRBV6-3 with TRBJ1-2, with a tentative D call TRBD1 (6 bases). Per the germline V gene, CDR1 is MNHEY and CDR2 is SVGEGT. Trimming cost V 4 bases and J 3 bases, with 12 bases left between them. The CDR3 has 14 residues. In DNA form, the CDR3 reads TGTGCCAGCAGTTGGGACAACTTCTACTATGGCTACACCTTC. It is translated as CASSWDNFYYGYTF.

The chain is built from TRBV3-1 (or the pseudogene TRBV3-2) and TRBJ1-5; D is unresolved. CDR3 length equals 15 residues. The ends were cut back, 0 bases at V and 6 bases at J, with 12 bases in the middle. The germline CDR1 and CDR2 sequences are LGHDT and YNNKEL (reference sequence). Here the CDR3 reads CASSQDSGRVQPQHF. CDR3 sequence (DNA): TGTGCCAGCAGCCAAGATTCTGGGAGGGTTCAGCCCCAGCATTTT.

This clone occurred many times. The chain uses TRBV6-5 and TRBJ1-5; 7 bases line up with TRBD1. The length of the CDR3 is 14 residues. From germline, CDR1 is MNHEY and CDR2 SVGAGI. Trimming took 7 bases from V and 0 from J; bases not matched to a gene: 3. CDR3 amino acids: CASKHRGSNQPQHF. The CDR3, as DNA: TGTGCCAGCAAACACAGGGGTAGCAATCAGCCCCAGCATTTT.

V is TRBV18 and J is TRBJ1-5; possible D gene TRBD1, 5 bases. Germline assignment: CDR1 KGHSH and CDR2 LQKENI. The CDR3 spans 17 residues. Deletions cut 5 bases from V and 1 base from J, with 18 bases between. The CDR3 loop reads CASSSNPGAGSNQPQHF. Written as DNA, the CDR3 is TGTGCCAGCTCAAGTAATCCTGGGGCTGGAAGCAATCAGCCCCAGCATTTT.

CDR3 sequence reads: CASSLSGGGAYEQYF. The CDR3 DNA reads TGCGCCAGCAGCTTGTCGGGCGGGGGGGCCTACGAGCAGTACTTC. This chain joins TRBV5-1 and TRBJ2-7; 9 bases match TRBD2. The CDR3 loop spans 15 amino acids. CDR1 is SGHRS and CDR2 is YFSETQ in the germline V gene. The V segment lost 1 base and the J segment 2 bases; nucleotides outside the gene matches: 4.

The V and J genes are TRBV29-1 and TRBJ2-7; 7 bases match TRBD1. The germline V gene has CDR1 SQVTM and CDR2 ANQGSEA. V lost 4 bases, J lost 2 bases, and 11 bases stayed unmatched. The CDR3 contains 15 residues. CDR3: CSVGSTGAQAYEQYF. The CDR3, as DNA: TGCAGCGTTGGTTCTACAGGGGCCCAAGCCTACGAGCAGTACTTC.

The chain combines TRBV30 with TRBJ1-3; D uncertain. This CDR3 comprises 13 residues. Trimming stripped 7 bases from V and 4 bases from J, with 14 bases between. Germline CDR1 and CDR2: GTSNPN and SVGIG (reference sequence). DNA for the CDR3: TGTGCCTTGGGCAGCGGAACGGGAAACACCATATATTTT. This translates into CALGSGTGNTIYF. Combining the CDR3 with reference TRBV30 and TRBJ1-3 gives the whole variable domain SQTIHQWPATLVQPVGSPLSLECTVEGTSNPNLYWYRQAAGRGLQLLFYSVGIGQISSEVPQNLSASRPQDRQFILSSKKLLLSDSGFYLCALGSGTGNTIYFGEGSWLTVV.

J is TRBJ2-3 and V is TRBV11-2; TRBD1 agrees at 7 bases. V dropped 4 bases and J dropped 8; count of bases not matched to a gene: 9. CDR3 length equals 14 residues. CDR1 is SGHAT and CDR2 is FQNNGV in the germline V gene. The CDR3 reads CASSSATQGSTQYF. CDR3 nucleotide sequence: TGTGCCAGCAGCTCCGCGACACAGGGGTCTACGCAGTATTTT.

In its sample, this clone was seen a few times. The chain carries TRBV10-3 and TRBJ2-5; weak D call: TRBD1 (5 bases). CDR3 length: 13 amino acids. Trimming pared 3 bases from V and 2 bases from J, leaving 7 bases between. CDR1 and CDR2 (germline): ENHRY, SYGVKD. The CDR3 nucleotides are TGTGCCATCAGTGATTCAGGGCAAGAGACCCAGTACTTC. Protein sequence: CAISDSGQETQYF.

The chain couples TRBV5-1 to TRBJ1-4, with TRBD1 matching 8 bases. The CDR3 consists of 14 residues. The ends lost 0 bases at V and 8 bases at J; junction bases unmatched: 3. In germline, CDR1 is SGHRS, CDR2 YFSETQ. CDR3 in DNA: TGCGCCAGCAGCTTGGGACAGGGGAGGGAAAAACTGTTTTTT. It is translated as CASSLGQGREKLFF.

The rearrangement uses TRBV5-6 and TRBJ2-3; tentative D call: TRBD2 (5 bases). The V gene lost 0 bases and the J gene lost 0 bases, with 8 bases spanning the gap. This CDR3 has 15 amino acids. Germline CDR1 SGHDT, CDR2 YYEEEE. CDR3 in DNA: TGTGCCAGCAGCTTGGTAGCGACTAGCACAGATACGCAGTATTTT. Translated, it gives CASSLVATSTDTQYF.

This sequence joins TRBV12-3 or TRBV12-4 and TRBJ2-1; the D gene is possibly TRBD2 (6 bases). V was clipped by 3 bases and J by 9 bases, with 12 bases between them. CDR3 length: 13 residues. The CDR3 here is CASSFLGGGEQFF. The CDR3 nucleotides read TGTGCCAGCAGTTTCTTGGGGGGTGGTGAGCAGTTCTTC.

The V gene is TRBV9, the J gene TRBJ2-7; 10 nucleotides match TRBD1. V lost 0 bases and J lost 10; bases outside the gene matches: 13. The CDR3 has 16 residues. Germline V gene sequence: CDR1 SGDLS, CDR2 YYNGEE. The CDR3 loop reads CASSVAGAPGQGIQYF. The CDR3 nucleotides read TGTGCCAGCAGCGTAGCTGGGGCACCGGGACAGGGGATACAGTACTTC.

This clone was observed a few times. The chain employs TRBV6-1 and TRBJ2-7; 9 bases fit TRBD1. The CDR3 totals 16 residues. Germline trimming cut 2 bases from V and 1 base from J; bases unmatched to any gene: 6. Germline V gene sequence: CDR1 MNHNS, CDR2 SASEGT. The CDR3 spells CASSEHLGTGSYEQYF. The CDR3 region has the DNA TGTGCCAGCAGTGAACATCTGGGGACAGGGTCCTACGAGCAGTACTTC.

This chain joins TRBV6-1 and TRBJ1-4, with a tentative D call TRBD1 (6 bases). With 2 bases removed from V and 4 bases from J, the gap between germline ends came to 8 bases. There are 14 residues in the CDR3. Germline V gene sequence: CDR1 MNHNS, CDR2 SASEGT. CDR3 residues: CASSEQGNNEKLFF. The CDR3 bases are TGTGCCAGCAGTGAACAGGGGAATAATGAAAAACTGTTTTTT.

The J gene is TRBJ1-1, the V gene TRBV30; D is possibly TRBD1 (6 bases). Trimming removed 5 bases from V and 2 bases from J, with 15 bases in between. Germline CDR1 GTSNPN, CDR2 SVGIG (reference sequence). CDR3 length: 14 amino acids. The CDR3: CAWARGQLNTEAFF. The CDR3 DNA reads as TGTGCCTGGGCACGTGGACAGCTTAACACTGAAGCTTTCTTT.

The V gene is TRBV27, the J gene TRBJ1-6; tentative D call: TRBD1 (5 bases). CDR1 is MNHEY, CDR2 SMNVEV, per germline (reference sequence). CDR3 length: 16 amino acids. Trimming shortened V by 2 bases and J by 8 bases, and 16 bases separated the two germline ends. The CDR3 sequence is CASSLRAGGIYSPLHF. The CDR3 region has the DNA TGTGCCAGCAGTTTACGCGCGGGGGGGATATATTCACCCCTCCACTTT.

CDR3 residues: CASIPDRDGYTF. The CDR3 DNA is TGTGCCAGCATTCCGGACAGGGATGGCTACACCTTC. The genes are TRBV2 and TRBJ1-2, with 8 bases matching TRBD1. Germline V lookup: CDR1 SNHLY, CDR2 FYNNEI. The CDR3 extends over 12 amino acids. With 7 bases clipped from V and 6 bases from J, the junction kept 4 bases outside the gene matches.

The J gene is TRBJ1-5, the V gene TRBV24-1; 7 bases map to TRBD1. This CDR3 spans 13 amino acids. Germline V gives CDR1 KGHDR, CDR2 SFDVKD. The J segment lost 5 bases and the V segment lost 9 bases, leaving 6 bases of the junction unmatched. The CDR3 sequence: CATLGDRHQPQHF. DNA of the CDR3: TGTGCCACCTTAGGGGACAGACATCAGCCCCAGCATTTT.

This clone was recorded once. V is TRBV6-5 and J is TRBJ2-3; 8 bases match TRBD1. The CDR3 runs 13 residues. The ends lost 0 bases at V and 9 bases at J; junction bases unmatched: 2. From germline, CDR1 is MNHEY and CDR2 SVGAGI. CDR3 DNA sequence: TGTGCCAGCAGTTACTCAACAGGGGGGACGCAGTATTTT. It is translated as CASSYSTGGTQYF.

In its sample, this clone was seen once. The CDR3 sequence is CASSSGQDIVNEKLFF. The CDR3 bases are TGCGCCAGCAGCTCGGGACAGGATATTGTTAATGAAAAACTGTTTTTT. The chain joins TRBV5-1 to TRBJ1-4, with 8 bases matching TRBD1. The CDR3 runs to 16 residues. V lost 3 bases to trimming and J lost 4 bases; unmatched junction nucleotides: 8. The germline V gene has CDR1 SGHRS and CDR2 YFSETQ.